The entry that follows covers one T cell receptor (beta chain) sequence. One end of the junction does not line up with germline, which may come from a read error. The data are from a study of T cell responses to AZD1222 COVID-19 vaccine. Germline V gene lookup returns CDR1 SSHAT and CDR2 FNYEAQ (reference sequence). The CDR3 is 17 amino acids. Method: immunoSEQ multiplex PCR; TCRdb's copy keeps in-frame clones and lacks some. The sample consists of around 260,000 clones, over 90% of them appearing once. The clonotype originates from an adult in good health. This chain joins TRBV7-7 and TRBJ2-2; 12 nucleotides match TRBD2. Here the sequenced sample was peripheral blood, taken on day 0 of AZD1222 vaccination. CDR3 coding DNA: TGTGCTAGCAGCCCTGTTGGACTAGCGGGGACCACCGGGGAGCTGTTTTTT. Protein product: CASSPVGLAGTTGELFF. Full variable domain (outside the CDR3, taken from reference TRBV7-7 and TRBJ2-2): GAGVSQSPRYKVTKRGQDVTLRCDPISSHATLYWYQQALGQGPEFLTYFNYEAQPDKSGLPSDRFSAERPEGSISTLTIQRTEQRDSAMYRCASSPVGLAGTTGELFFGEGSRLTVL.